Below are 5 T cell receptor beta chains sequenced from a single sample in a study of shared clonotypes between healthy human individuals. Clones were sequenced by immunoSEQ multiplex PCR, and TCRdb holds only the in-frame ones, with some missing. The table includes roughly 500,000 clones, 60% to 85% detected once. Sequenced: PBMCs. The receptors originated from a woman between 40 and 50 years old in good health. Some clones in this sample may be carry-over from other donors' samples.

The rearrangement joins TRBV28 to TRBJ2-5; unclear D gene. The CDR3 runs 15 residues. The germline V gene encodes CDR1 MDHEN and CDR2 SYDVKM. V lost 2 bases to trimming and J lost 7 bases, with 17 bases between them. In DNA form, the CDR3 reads TGTGCCAGCAGTTTAGTAGGGCCCACTGTAGGGACCCAGTACTTC. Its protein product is CASSLVGPTVGTQYF. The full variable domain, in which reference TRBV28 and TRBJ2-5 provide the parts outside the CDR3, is DVKVTQSSRYLVKRTGEKVFLECVQDMDHENMFWYRQDPGLGLRLIYFSYDVKMKEKGDIPEGYSVSREKKERFSLILESASTNQTSMYLCASSLVGPTVGTQYFGPGTRLLVL.

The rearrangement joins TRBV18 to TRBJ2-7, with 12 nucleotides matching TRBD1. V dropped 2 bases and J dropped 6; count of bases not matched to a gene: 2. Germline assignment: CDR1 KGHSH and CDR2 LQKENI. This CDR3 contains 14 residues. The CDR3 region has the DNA TGTGCCAGCTCACCAGGGACAGGGGGCTTCGAGCAGTACTTC. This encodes CASSPGTGGFEQYF.

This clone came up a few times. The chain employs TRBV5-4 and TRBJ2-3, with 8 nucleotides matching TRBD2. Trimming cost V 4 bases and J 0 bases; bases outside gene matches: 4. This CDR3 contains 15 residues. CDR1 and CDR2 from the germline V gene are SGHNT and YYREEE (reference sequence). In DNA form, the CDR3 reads TGTGCCAGCAGCCCGGGCGGGAGGAGCACAGATACGCAGTATTTT. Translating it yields CASSPGGRSTDTQYF.

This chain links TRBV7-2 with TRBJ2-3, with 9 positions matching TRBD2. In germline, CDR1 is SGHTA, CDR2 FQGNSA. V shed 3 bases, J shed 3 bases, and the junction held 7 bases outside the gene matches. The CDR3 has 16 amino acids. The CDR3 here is CASSFGAGGRTDTQYF. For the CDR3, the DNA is TGTGCCAGCAGCTTCGGAGCGGGGGGCCGGACAGATACGCAGTATTTT.

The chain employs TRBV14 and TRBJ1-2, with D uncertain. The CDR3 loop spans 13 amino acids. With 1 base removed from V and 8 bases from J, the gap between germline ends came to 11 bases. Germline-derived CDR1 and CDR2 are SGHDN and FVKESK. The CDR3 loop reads CASSQVRTRGYTF. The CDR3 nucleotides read TGTGCCAGCAGCCAAGTCCGGACCCGGGGCTACACCTTC.